These T cell receptor beta chains were read from a single sample in a study of T cell responses to AZD1222 COVID-19 vaccine. Profiling relied on immunoSEQ multiplex PCR, and the TCRdb table lists in-frame clones only, not all of them. Found here are roughly 150,000 clones, approximately 89% of them singletons; the top ten hold approximately 4.5%. Here the sequenced sample was peripheral blood, taken on day 0 of AZD1222 vaccination. These TCRs come from an adult in good health. The CDR3 runs from the conserved cysteine through the conserved F or W. The D gene is left open where the match is weak. Only some rows state a clone size, as once, few, many or a class for expanded clones.

V	D	J	size	DNA	CDR3
TRBV29-1	TRBD2	TRBJ2-7	.	TGCAGCGCCGCCGGGACTAGCGGTAACTCCTACGAGCAGTACTTC	CSAAGTSGNSYEQYF
TRBV7-6	.	TRBJ1-1	.	TGTGCCAGCAGGTCCACAGGTGTGAGGAACACTGAAGCTTTCTTT	CASRSTGVRNTEAFF
TRBV25-1	TRBD1	TRBJ2-4	.	TGTGCCAGCAGTGCTCCGGGACAGGGGGCTGAAAACATTCAGTACTTC	CASSAPGQGAENIQYF
TRBV23-1	.	TRBJ1-5	.	TGCGCCAGCAGTCAATCGTGGTCGGGGAGCAATCAGCCCCAGCATTTT	CASSQSWSGSNQPQHF
TRBV6-2/TRBV6-3	.	TRBJ2-1	.	TGTGCCAGCAGTTGGGGATTACTAAACAATGAGCAGTTCTTC	CASSWGLLNNEQFF
TRBV27	.	TRBJ1-5	.	TGTGCCAGCAGTTCCATTCCGGGACCCTGGGGCAATCAGCCCCAGCATTTT	CASSSIPGPWGNQPQHF
TRBV5-4	.	TRBJ1-2	.	TGTGCCAGCAGCTGGGCTTGGGCGAACCGGGGTGGCTACACCTTC	CASSWAWANRGGYTF
TRBV10-2	TRBD2	TRBJ2-3	.	TGCGCCAGCAGTGAGTCGGCGCGGGGGTACTCAGATACGCAGTATTTT	CASSESARGYSDTQYF
TRBV7-2	TRBD1	TRBJ2-6	.	TGTGCCAGCAGTCGAGGACAGGGGGCGTCTGGGGCCAACGTCCTGACTTTC	CASSRGQGASGANVLTF
TRBV6-5	.	TRBJ1-2	.	TGTGCCAGCAGTACCAACGGGGAGGGAGGCTATGGCTACACCTTC	CASSTNGEGGYGYTF
TRBV28	.	TRBJ1-5	.	TGTGCCAGCAATGTCAGGGGATGGGGCCCTAATCAGCCCCAGCATTTT	CASNVRGWGPNQPQHF
TRBV28	.	TRBJ2-2	.	TGTGCCAGCAGTTCTTGGTCGGACGCGAACACCGGGGAGCTGTTTTTT	CASSSWSDANTGELFF
TRBV7-3	TRBD1	TRBJ1-1	.	TGTGCCAGCAGCCCCAGGGGGCAGACGAGGGCTTTCTTT	CASSPRGQTRAFF
TRBV27	.	TRBJ1-2	.	TGTGCCAGCAGTTTGGGGGGAAAATATGGCTACACCTTC	CASSLGGKYGYTF
TRBV24-1	TRBD2	TRBJ2-1	.	TGTGCCACCAGTGACTCCGGGACTAGCGGATTCAATGAGCAGTTCTTC	CATSDSGTSGFNEQFF
TRBV7-9	.	TRBJ1-5	.	TGTGCCAGCAGCTTATCCGAGGGGGGCAATCAGCCCCAGCATTTT	CASSLSEGGNQPQHF
TRBV4-1	.	TRBJ2-7	.	TGCGCCAGCAGCCAATATAGATCAGGGGAGGAAGCCTACGAGCAGTACTTC	CASSQYRSGEEAYEQYF
TRBV5-6	TRBD1	TRBJ1-1	.	TGTGCCAGCAGCGAGGGACAGGGGAACACTGAAGCTTTCTTT	CASSEGQGNTEAFF
TRBV19	.	TRBJ1-2	.	TGTGCCAGTAGTATCCCCAAAGTGATGAACTATGGCTACACCTTC	CASSIPKVMNYGYTF
TRBV3-1/TRBV3-2	.	TRBJ1-3	.	TGTGCCAGCAGCCAAGATTTACGGGGCGCCGGGGGAAACACCATATATTTT	CASSQDLRGAGGNTIYF
TRBV12-3/TRBV12-4	.	TRBJ2-1	once	TGTGCCAGCAGTTGGTCCTACAATGAGCAGTTCTTC	CASSWSYNEQFF
TRBV6-1	.	TRBJ1-6	.	TGTGCCAGCAGTGAAAGTCCGGGCTTCGGTTCACCCCTCCACTTT	CASSESPGFGSPLHF
TRBV21-1	.	TRBJ1-3	.	TGTGCCAGCAGCAAAGGGCAGGGAGCCGGAAACACCATATATTTT	CASSKGQGAGNTIYF
TRBV5-1	.	TRBJ1-5	.	TGCGCCAGCAGCTTGTCCGCCAGGGATAGCAATCAGCCCCAGCATTTT	CASSLSARDSNQPQHF
TRBV7-2	TRBD2	TRBJ2-1	.	TGTGCCAGCAGCTTCCGGACTAGCGGGGATGAGCAGTTCTTC	CASSFRTSGDEQFF
TRBV7-7	.	TRBJ1-4	.	TGTGCTAGCAGCCCCGGGGGGGGTGCAACTAATGAAAAACTGTTTTTT	CASSPGGGATNEKLFF
TRBV2	.	TRBJ1-4	.	TGTGCAAGCGAAGGGGGTTTCGGGAAACTGTTTTTT	CASEGGFGKLFF
TRBV4-1	TRBD1	TRBJ1-1	.	TGCGCCAGCAGCCTGGCCCGGGACAGGGGACCAAACACTGAAGCTTTCTTT	CASSLARDRGPNTEAFF
TRBV25-1	.	TRBJ2-3	.	TGTGCCAGCAGTAAGAATCCCAGCACAGATACGCAGTATTTT	CASSKNPSTDTQYF
TRBV28	TRBD1	TRBJ1-1	.	TGTGCCAGCAGTTTCTATCTAGGGACAGGGCAAACTGAAGCTTTCTTT	CASSFYLGTGQTEAFF
TRBV2	.	TRBJ1-5	once	TGTGCCAGCAGTGCTTCCTGGTTTCGGGGGGGACAGCCCCAGCATTTT	CASSASWFRGGQPQHF
TRBV28	.	TRBJ1-2	.	TGTGCCAGCAGGGAGGTCGACAAGTATGGCTACACCTTC	CASREVDKYGYTF
TRBV25-1	.	TRBJ2-7	.	TGTGCCAGCAGTGCATCTTCAAGCTCCTACGAGCAGTACTTC	CASSASSSSYEQYF
TRBV4-1	.	TRBJ2-3	.	TGCGCCAGCAGCCAGGCCTTAGGGCCAAGCACAGATACGCAGTATTTT	CASSQALGPSTDTQYF
TRBV29-1	TRBD2	TRBJ2-1	.	TGCAGCGTTGTCGGTAGCGGGAGCGGCTCCTACAATGAGCAGTTCTTC	CSVVGSGSGSYNEQFF
TRBV2	TRBD2	TRBJ2-5	.	TGTGCCAGCATTCTAGCGGGGGGGCACGAGACCCAGTACTTC	CASILAGGHETQYF
TRBV5-4	.	TRBJ2-7	.	TGTGCCAGCAGCTTGCCTGACACGGACATCTACTCCCCTTACGAGCAGTACTTC	CASSLPDTDIYSPYEQYF
TRBV15	TRBD1	TRBJ2-7	.	TGTGCCACCAGCAACGGACAGGGATCGATCTACGAGCAGTACTTC	CATSNGQGSIYEQYF
TRBV19	.	TRBJ2-7	.	TGTGCCAGTAGTACCGGGCCCCTTCGGGAGCAGTACTTC	CASSTGPLREQYF
TRBV10-2	TRBD2	TRBJ2-5	.	TGCGCCAGCAGTGAAGCGGGGGGACGACAAGAGACCCAGTACTTC	CASSEAGGRQETQYF
TRBV28	.	TRBJ1-1	.	TGTGCCAGCAGTTTTCGGCCGGGGATCACTGAAGCTTTCTTT	CASSFRPGITEAFF
TRBV19	TRBD1	TRBJ1-1	.	TGTGCCAGTAGTATAGGGACAGGGCCGAACACTGAAGCTTTCTTT	CASSIGTGPNTEAFF
TRBV5-1	.	TRBJ2-1	.	TGCGCCAGCAGCTTGATCGAAGCCTTCCAGCAGTTCTTC	CASSLIEAFQQFF
TRBV7-3	TRBD1	TRBJ2-5	.	TGTGCCAGCAGCGTAGACAGGGGCGAGACCCAGTACTTC	CASSVDRGETQYF
TRBV19	TRBD1	TRBJ2-1	.	TGTGCCAGTAGTATCGGGACAGTCTACAATGAGCAGTTCTTC	CASSIGTVYNEQFF
TRBV7-8	.	TRBJ2-2	.	TGTGCCAGCAGCATTGAGTCGGGGCCCACCGGGGAGCTGTTTTTT	CASSIESGPTGELFF
TRBV23-1	.	TRBJ1-2	.	TGCGTCCGCCGAGTGTGGGGCTACACCTTC	CVRRVWGYTF
TRBV14	.	TRBJ1-1	.	TGTGCCAGCAGCCAATTAACATACACTGAAGCTTTCTTT	CASSQLTYTEAFF
TRBV4-1	.	TRBJ2-1	.	TGCGCCAGCAGCCAAACCGGGACAAACTACAATGAGCAGTTCTTC	CASSQTGTNYNEQFF
TRBV28	TRBD1	TRBJ2-7	.	TGTGCCAGCAGTTCGTTGGGACAGAGCTCCTACGAGCAGTACTTC	CASSSLGQSSYEQYF
TRBV5-5	.	TRBJ1-2	.	TGTGCCAGCAGCTCCTTGGGCGCGGTAGGCTACACCTTC	CASSSLGAVGYTF
TRBV21-1	.	TRBJ2-3	once	.	CASGYPCCRSTDTQYF
TRBV14	TRBD1	TRBJ2-1	.	TGTGCCAGCAGCCAAGCTTACCTACAGGGGTACGAGCAGTTCTTC	CASSQAYLQGYEQFF
TRBV5-1	TRBD1	TRBJ1-6	.	TGCGCCAGCAGCGTGGAGAACAGGGGCGTAAACCATAATTCACCCCTCCACTTT	CASSVENRGVNHNSPLHF